The 12 T cell receptor beta chains presented below share a single source sample, sequenced in a study of naive and memory T cell subsets (dated by TCRdb to the late 2010s). Overall study outcomes, separate from this receptor: A few larger clonotypes were present in naive repertoires, especially CD8 naive repertoires, and these clonotypes were possibly memory cells re-expressing CD45RA.

The library was obtained by UMI-ligation and nested PCR. Instrument used: Illumina MiSeq. The beta constant-region primer was an equimolar mix of two oligonucleotides covering both TRBC1 and TRBC2. Four rounds of PCR were used to amplify ligated cDNA, with nested alpha and beta constant-region primers being used together with the SP2 primer. TCRdb reanalyzed the raw reads on its own, using fastp at Q25 for trimming and MiXCR for clone calling, and kept in-frame beta chains. Rows with one shared CDR3 protein collapse into an entry with the most common genes and DNA. This sample is represented by tens of thousands of distinct CDR3 sequences; 11% of them were singletons. The ten largest clones capture 0.13% of the sample. Antigens of these TCRs are unknown. The sequenced sample was naive CD4+ T cells from blood. The sample's cell subset or site label is to be understood as: naive T cells, CD45RA high CD27+. Every receptor here comes from a human donor in good health.

The V and J genes are TRBV21-1 and TRBJ2-4; the table gives TRBD1 as D, unverified against the DNA. TRBV21-1 is recorded as a pseudogene. This CDR3 has 14 amino acids. This CDR3 is CASNSRDRNGIQYF. CDR3 sequence (DNA): TGTGCCAGCAACTCCCGGGACAGAAATGGCATTCAGTACTTC.

This clonotype has more than one count but fewer than ten. The rearrangement links TRBV3-1 to TRBJ2-1, with 7 bases aligning to TRBD2. Losses at the gene ends were 4 bases for V and 2 bases for J; bases not matched to a gene: 11. Germline V CDR1 and CDR2: LGHDT, YNNKEL (reference sequence). There are 17 residues in the CDR3. The CDR3 DNA follows: TGTGCCAGCAGCCCATTTTCTAGCGGCAAGACCTACAATGAGCAGTTCTTC. Translation gives CASSPFSSGKTYNEQFF.

This clonotype was picked up a small number of times. This chain joins TRBV7-3 and TRBJ1-2, with D unresolved. V gave up 6 bases and J gave up 0 bases, with 8 bases separating them. The CDR3 extends over 13 amino acids. Germline-derived CDR1 and CDR2 are SGHTA and FQGTGA. CDR3 protein: CASSPAANYGYTF. The DNA of the CDR3 is TGTGCCAGCAGTCCCGCTGCTAACTATGGCTACACCTTC.

The chain couples TRBV5-5 to TRBJ2-7; D perhaps matches TRBD2 (5 bases). CDR1 and CDR2 (germline): SGHKS, YYEKEE (reference sequence). Trimming took off 4 bases at V and 6 bases at J, with 23 bases between the two ends. This CDR3 region has 16 residues. The CDR3 region is CASSLLLVGSSSEQYF. CDR3 in DNA: TGTGCCAGCAGCCTACTTCTTGTTGGGAGCTCAAGCGAGCAGTACTTC.

This clonotype appeared a few times. This chain joins TRBV28 and TRBJ2-1, with 11 bases lining up with TRBD2. V dropped 5 bases and J dropped 4; count of bases not matched to a gene: 10. This CDR3 is 17 amino acids long. Germline CDR1 is MDHEN and CDR2 is SYDVKM. In DNA, the CDR3 is TGTGCCAGCAGTACCTTTAGCGGGAGGGTGAGTTACAATGAGCAGTTCTTC. Its translation: CASSTFSGRVSYNEQFF. Drawing the rest from reference TRBV28 and TRBJ2-1, the complete variable domain is DVKVTQSSRYLVKRTGEKVFLECVQDMDHENMFWYRQDPGLGLRLIYFSYDVKMKEKGDIPEGYSVSREKKERFSLILESASTNQTSMYLCASSTFSGRVSYNEQFFGPGTRLTVL.

This clonotype has ten or more counts. The rearrangement uses TRBV7-9 and TRBJ2-5; TRBD2 is a possible D gene (5 bases). Germline lookup yields CDR1 SEHNR and CDR2 FQNEAQ (reference sequence). The ends were cut back, 5 bases at V and 1 base at J, with 11 bases in the middle. CDR3 size: 14 residues. The CDR3 DNA reads as TGTGCCAGCAGCCAGCGGCCAGTCCAAGAGACCCAGTACTTC. Translated, it gives CASSQRPVQETQYF.

The chain has TRBV30 and TRBJ1-1; D gene unclear. Germline CDR1 reads GTSNPN; CDR2 reads SVGIG (reference sequence). CDR3 length: 12 amino acids. V lost 5 bases, J lost 2 bases, and 9 bases lay in between. CDR3 amino acids: CAWGRENTEAFF. The CDR3 DNA is TGTGCCTGGGGACGGGAAAACACTGAAGCTTTCTTT.

The chain combines TRBV25-1 with TRBJ2-1, with D possibly TRBD1 on 8 matching bases. Germline lookup yields CDR1 MGHDK and CDR2 SYGVNS. Trimming removed 6 bases from V and 4 bases from J, with 13 bases in between. The CDR3 has 14 residues. The CDR3 DNA sequence: TGTGCCAGCAGACAGGGGGGGCTTTACAATGAGCAGTTCTTC. Protein: CASRQGGLYNEQFF.

The V and J genes are TRBV20-1 and TRBJ1-2; TRBD1 might be the D (6 bases). V was pared by 3 bases and J by 2 bases, with 10 bases between. The germline V gene has CDR1 DFQATT and CDR2 SNEGSKA (reference sequence). The CDR3 has 13 amino acids. CDR3 amino acids: CSASRTGNYGYTF. CDR3 in DNA: TGCAGTGCTAGTCGCACAGGGAACTATGGCTACACCTTC.

The CDR3 DNA sequence: TGCAGTGCTACTCACTTCCGGGACCTTGGCTACACCTTC. It encodes CSATHFRDLGYTF. J is TRBJ1-2 and V is TRBV20-1; tentatively, D is TRBD1 (5 bases). V was trimmed by 4 bases and J by 7 bases, leaving 16 bases between them. CDR1 and CDR2 from the germline V gene are DFQATT and SNEGSKA (reference sequence). This CDR3 has 13 amino acids.

The CDR3 nucleotides read TGCAGCGCCACCCGGGACAAAACGAGTGGGGCTGGAAACACCATATATTTT. This codes for CSATRDKTSGAGNTIYF. J is TRBJ1-3 and V is TRBV29-1; D is possibly TRBD1 (6 bases). Germline CDR1 and CDR2: SQVTM and ANQGSEA. Trimming removed 7 bases from V and 2 bases from J, with 24 bases in between. The CDR3 totals 17 residues.

Many counts were recorded for this clonotype. The chain couples TRBV28 to TRBJ2-3, with D perhaps assigned TRBD1 or TRBD2 (6 bases each). There are 17 residues in the CDR3. Trimming took off 5 bases at V and 3 bases at J, with 21 bases between the two ends. From germline, CDR1 is MDHEN and CDR2 SYDVKM. In DNA form, the CDR3 reads TGTGCCAGCAGTATCCCCGGAGGGGGATTAGGAACAGATACGCAGTATTTT. Amino acid sequence: CASSIPGGGLGTDTQYF.